Following are 3 T cell receptor beta chains from one sample sequenced in a study of OX40 agonist ivuxolimab in advanced cancers. Library method: the immunoSEQ multiplex PCR assay. TCRdb stores this immuneACCESS table with in-frame sequences only. Part of the clones is absent; in the studies checked, under half of the shortfall reflects unresolved V genes, and no reason is known for the rest. This sample lists 55,000 to 70,000 clones; 85% were detected once. Around 3.4% of the sample comes from the top ten. Sequencing used CD4+ or CD8+ T cells sorted from blood, obtained in a trial of the OX40 agonist ivuxolimab. The receptors were sampled from an adult with an advanced solid tumor such as melanoma, head and neck, liver or kidney cancer.

This chain links TRBV2 with TRBJ2-1, with a tentative D call TRBD1 (5 bases). Germline values: CDR1 SNHLY, CDR2 FYNNEI. V lost 11 bases, J lost 5 bases, and 7 bases lay in between. This CDR3 spans 10 amino acids. CDR3 residues: CASRDNEQFF. Here the CDR3 DNA reads TGTGCCTCCAGGGACAATGAGCAGTTCTTC.

This sequence joins TRBV14 and TRBJ2-3; TRBD2 aligns across 10 bases. Germline CDR1 reads SGHDN; CDR2 reads FVKESK. The CDR3 is 16 amino acids. J lost 6 bases, V lost 1 base, and 7 bases had no gene match. CDR3 sequence: CASSQVRTSGTDTQYF. DNA of the CDR3: TGTGCCAGCAGCCAAGTGAGGACTAGCGGAACCGATACGCAGTATTTT. The full variable domain, with the rest looked up from reference TRBV14 and TRBJ2-3, is EAGVTQFPSHSVIEKGQTVTLRCDPISGHDNLYWYRRVMGKEIKFLLHFVKESKQDESGMPNNRFLAERTGGTYSTLKVQPAELEDSGVYFCASSQVRTSGTDTQYFGPGTRLTVL.

The V and J genes are TRBV7-9 and TRBJ2-1; D remains unclear. CDR1 SEHNR and CDR2 FQNEAQ come from the germline V gene (reference sequence). The CDR3 sequence is 13 residues long. The germline V and J ends were trimmed by 3 bases and 8 bases, with 11 bases remaining between them. The CDR3 bases are TGTGCCAGCAGCTTCATTCCAGCCCATGAGCAGTTCTTC. It translates to CASSFIPAHEQFF.